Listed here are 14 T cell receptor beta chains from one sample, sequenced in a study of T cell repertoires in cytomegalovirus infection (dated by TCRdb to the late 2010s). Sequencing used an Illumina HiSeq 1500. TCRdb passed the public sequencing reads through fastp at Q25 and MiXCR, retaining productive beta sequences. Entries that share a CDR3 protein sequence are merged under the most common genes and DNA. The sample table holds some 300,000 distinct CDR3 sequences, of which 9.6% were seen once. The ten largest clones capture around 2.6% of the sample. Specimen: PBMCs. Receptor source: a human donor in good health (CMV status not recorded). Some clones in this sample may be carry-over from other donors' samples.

In DNA form, the CDR3 reads TGTGCCAGCAGTTTAATGGGGACAGGGAATCAGCCCCAGCATTTT. It is translated as CASSLMGTGNQPQHF. The rearrangement uses TRBV28 and TRBJ1-5; 9 bases are a match to TRBD1. CDR1 MDHEN and CDR2 SYDVKM come from the germline V gene. The CDR3 length is 15 residues. V shed 2 bases, J shed 4 bases, and the junction held 3 bases outside the gene matches.

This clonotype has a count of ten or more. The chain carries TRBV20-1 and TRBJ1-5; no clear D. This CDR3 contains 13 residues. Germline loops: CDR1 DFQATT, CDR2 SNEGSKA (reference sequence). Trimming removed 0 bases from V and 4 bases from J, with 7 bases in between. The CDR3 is CSARDMRNQPQHF. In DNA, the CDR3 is TGCAGTGCTAGAGATATGCGGAATCAGCCCCAGCATTTT.

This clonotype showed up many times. This CDR3 is CASSLRTDSYGYTF. CDR3 nucleotides: TGTGCCAGCAGCCTCCGGACAGACTCCTATGGCTACACCTTC. The rearrangement links TRBV7-2 to TRBJ1-2, with D tentatively TRBD1 (6 bases). Deletions cut 5 bases from V and 4 bases from J, with 14 bases between. Looked up from germline, CDR1 is SGHTA and CDR2 is FQGNSA. The CDR3 covers 14 residues.

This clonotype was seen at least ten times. The CDR3 nucleotides read TGCAGCGCCGACAGGGGGGAGTTCAATGAGCAGTTCTTC. It yields the protein CSADRGEFNEQFF. The V gene is TRBV29-1, the J gene TRBJ2-1, with 9 bases identical to TRBD1. Per the germline V gene, CDR1 is SQVTM and CDR2 is ANQGSEA. V was pared by 7 bases and J by 6 bases, with 7 bases of the junction left unmatched. The CDR3 consists of 13 residues.

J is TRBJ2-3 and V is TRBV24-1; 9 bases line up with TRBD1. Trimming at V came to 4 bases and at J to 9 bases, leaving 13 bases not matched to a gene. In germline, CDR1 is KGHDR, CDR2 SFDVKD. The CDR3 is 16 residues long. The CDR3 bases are TGTGCCACCAGTGACTCCGGGACAGGGAACTCTAACACGCAGTATTTT. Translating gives CATSDSGTGNSNTQYF.

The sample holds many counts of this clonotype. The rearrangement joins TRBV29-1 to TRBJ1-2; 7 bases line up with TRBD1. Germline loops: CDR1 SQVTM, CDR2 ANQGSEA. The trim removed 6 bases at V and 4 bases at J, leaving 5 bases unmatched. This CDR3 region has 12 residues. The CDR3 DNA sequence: TGCAGCGTCAGACAGGGAAGCTATGGCTACACCTTC. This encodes CSVRQGSYGYTF.

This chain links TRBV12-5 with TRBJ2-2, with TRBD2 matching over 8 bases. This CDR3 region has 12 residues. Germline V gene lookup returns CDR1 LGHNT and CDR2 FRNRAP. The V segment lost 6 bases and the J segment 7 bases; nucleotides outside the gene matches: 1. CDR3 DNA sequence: TGTGCTAGTGGACGGGGGGGCGGGGAGCTGTTTTTT. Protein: CASGRGGGELFF.

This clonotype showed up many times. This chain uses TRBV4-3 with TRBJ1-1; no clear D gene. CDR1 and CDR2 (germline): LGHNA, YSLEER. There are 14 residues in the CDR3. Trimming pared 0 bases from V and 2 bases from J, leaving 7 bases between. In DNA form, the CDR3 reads TGCGCCAGCAGCCAAGATGATGGAAACACTGAAGCTTTCTTT. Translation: CASSQDDGNTEAFF.

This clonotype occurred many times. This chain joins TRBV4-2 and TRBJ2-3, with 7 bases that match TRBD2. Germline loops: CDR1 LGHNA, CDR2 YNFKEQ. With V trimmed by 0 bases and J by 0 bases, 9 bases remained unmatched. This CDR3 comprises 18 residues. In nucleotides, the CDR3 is TGTGCCAGCAGCCAAGATGGAGGGCGGGGGACCAGCACAGATACGCAGTATTTT. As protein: CASSQDGGRGTSTDTQYF.

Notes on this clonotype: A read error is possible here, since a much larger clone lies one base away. The chain's CDR3 is CASSYSSNEQYV. The CDR3 DNA is TGTGCCAGCAGTTACTCATCCAACGAGCAGTACGTC. The rearrangement links TRBV6-6 to TRBJ2-7; unclear D gene. V was shortened by 0 bases and J by 5 bases, with 5 bases between the two germline ends. This CDR3 spans 12 amino acids. Germline assignment: CDR1 MNHNY and CDR2 SVGAGI (reference sequence).

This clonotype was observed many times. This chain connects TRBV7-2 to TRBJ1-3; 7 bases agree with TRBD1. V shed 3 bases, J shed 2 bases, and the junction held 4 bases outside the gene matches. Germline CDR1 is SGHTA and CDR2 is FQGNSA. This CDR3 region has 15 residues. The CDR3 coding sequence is TGTGCCAGCAGCTTCGTACAGGGGACTGGAAACACCATATATTTT. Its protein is CASSFVQGTGNTIYF.

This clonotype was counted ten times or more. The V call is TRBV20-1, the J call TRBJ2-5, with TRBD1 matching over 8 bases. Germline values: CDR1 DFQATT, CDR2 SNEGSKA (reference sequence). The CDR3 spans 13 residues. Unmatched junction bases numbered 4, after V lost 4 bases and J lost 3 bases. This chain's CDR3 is CSATGGAKETQYF. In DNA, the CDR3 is TGCAGTGCTACAGGGGGCGCAAAAGAGACCCAGTACTTC.

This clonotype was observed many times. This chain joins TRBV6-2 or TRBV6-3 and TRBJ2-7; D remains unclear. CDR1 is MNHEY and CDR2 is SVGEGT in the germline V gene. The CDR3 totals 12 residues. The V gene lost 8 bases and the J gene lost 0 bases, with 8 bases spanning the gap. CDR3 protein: CASSRRSYEQYV. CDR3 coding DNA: TGTGCCAGCTCGAGGCGCTCCTACGAGCAGTACGTC.

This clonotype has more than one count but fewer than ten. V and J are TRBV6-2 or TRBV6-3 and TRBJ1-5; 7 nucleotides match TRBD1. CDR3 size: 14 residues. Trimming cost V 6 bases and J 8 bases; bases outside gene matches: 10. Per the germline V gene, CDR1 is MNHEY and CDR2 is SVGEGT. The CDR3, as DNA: TGTGCCAGCAGCCCGACAGGGAATCTGGAGCCCCAGCATTTT. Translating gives CASSPTGNLEPQHF.